The rows below give T cell receptor beta chains drawn from one sample of a study of blood T cell repertoires in COVID-19. Measured with immunoSEQ multiplex PCR; TCRdb has only the in-frame clones, and not every one. The repertoire consists of approximately 170,000 clones, with about 88% occurring once and the leading ten covering approximately 2.1%. Sequencing input: peripheral blood. The source of these receptors is a man aged 50-59 years who had recovered from COVID-19. The CDR3 runs from the conserved cysteine through the conserved F or W. A D gene is named only where the DNA matches it firmly. The size field is filled for only some rows; it gives once, few, many or a size class.

V gene	J gene	clone size	D gene	CDR3 DNA	CDR3 protein
TRBV7-7	TRBJ2-5	-	TRBD1	TGTGCCAGCAGTTCGGACAGGGGAAACCAAGAGACCCAGTACTTC	CASSSDRGNQETQYF
TRBV2	TRBJ1-6	-	-	TGTGCCAGCAGACGAGGACAGTTCGATTCACCCCTCCACTTT	CASRRGQFDSPLHF
TRBV3-1/TRBV3-2	TRBJ2-7	-	-	TGTGCCAGCAGCCATCGCCTCGGTGAGCAGTACTTC	CASSHRLGEQYF
TRBV19	TRBJ2-2	-	-	TGTGCCAGTAGTATAGAAGCAGGGCGGACCGGGGAGCTGTTTTTT	CASSIEAGRTGELFF
TRBV7-9	TRBJ1-2	-	-	TGTGCCAGCAGCCCCTCAGGGGTACAGGCTCCTACCTTC	CASSPSGVQAPTF
TRBV5-1	TRBJ2-2	-	TRBD1	TGCGCCAGCAGCTTGACAGGACAGGGGGCCGGGGAGCTGTTTTTT	CASSLTGQGAGELFF
TRBV4-3	TRBJ1-5	-	TRBD1	TGCGCCAGCAGCAATACCCGGACAGGGAATCAGCCCCAGCATTTT	CASSNTRTGNQPQHF
TRBV7-2	TRBJ1-2	few	-	TGTGCCAGCAGCTTAGGTCCCCCCGGTGCAGGGGCAAACGATGGCTACACCTTC	CASSLGPPGAGANDGYTF
TRBV6-1	TRBJ1-4	-	TRBD1	TGTGCCAGCAGTAAAGGGACAGGGGTTAGGGCTAATGAAAAACTGTTTTTT	CASSKGTGVRANEKLFF
TRBV3-1/TRBV3-2	TRBJ1-1	-	TRBD1	TGTGCCAGCAGCCAGGGAACAGGGGTAGGGACTGAAGCTTTCTTT	CASSQGTGVGTEAFF
TRBV2	TRBJ1-5	-	TRBD1	TGTGCCGGAAGCGACAGGGAATATAGCAATCAGCCCCAGCATTTT	CAGSDREYSNQPQHF
TRBV10-2	TRBJ2-7	-	-	TGCGCCAGCAGTGAGCCTGGACAGTCTCCGTACTTC	CASSEPGQSPYF
TRBV18	TRBJ1-2	-	-	TGTGCCAGCTCACCAGTTTCTGGCCAGGGGACGAGGGGCTACACCTTC	CASSPVSGQGTRGYTF
TRBV6-5	TRBJ1-1	once	-	TGTGCCAGCAGTTCGGTCTCCTTGAACACTGAAGCTTTCTTT	CASSSVSLNTEAFF
TRBV4-3	TRBJ2-1	-	TRBD1	TGCGCCAGCAGCCAAACCAGGGGGCGGTCCGACAATGAGCAGTTCTTC	CASSQTRGRSDNEQFF
TRBV15	TRBJ2-2	-	-	TGTGCCACCGCCCTAGGGAACACCGGGGAGCTGTTTTTT	CATALGNTGELFF
TRBV11-3	TRBJ2-2	-	TRBD2	TGTGCCAGCAGCTCCCCCATGACTAGCGGGGGGGCCACCGGGGAGCTGTTTTTT	CASSSPMTSGGATGELFF
TRBV11-2	TRBJ2-5	-	TRBD2	TGTGCCAGCAGCTTAAGTCAGTCCCGTTTAGCGGGAGAGACCCAGTACTTC	CASSLSQSRLAGETQYF
TRBV11-2	TRBJ2-3	-	-	TGTGCCAGCAGACAACTCGTCCAAGTGGGGGGTAGTGATACGCAGTATTTT	CASRQLVQVGGSDTQYF
TRBV11-2	TRBJ2-2	-	-	TGTGCCAGCAGCTTATGGCAGGGTAACACCGGGGAGCTGTTTTTT	CASSLWQGNTGELFF
TRBV10-1	TRBJ1-2	-	-	TGCGCCAGCAGTGAGGACAGGAACTATGGCTACACCTTC	CASSEDRNYGYTF
TRBV30	TRBJ1-3	-	-	TGTGCCTCCCCGAGAGGGACTGGAAACACCATATATTTT	CASPRGTGNTIYF
TRBV5-1	TRBJ2-6	-	-	TGCGCCAGCAGCTTGCTGCGAAGCTCTGGGGCCAACGTCCTGACTTTC	CASSLLRSSGANVLTF
TRBV6-6	TRBJ2-1	-	-	TGTGCCAGCAGCCAACGGCAGGGAAATGAGCAGTTCTTC	CASSQRQGNEQFF
TRBV20-1	TRBJ1-1	-	-	TGCAGTGTAGTGAAGAACACTGAAGCTTTCTTT	CSVVKNTEAFF
TRBV30	TRBJ2-2	-	-	TGTGCCTGGAGCTTAGGTTTTTCCGGGGACACCGGGGAGCTGTTTTTT	CAWSLGFSGDTGELFF
TRBV7-9	TRBJ2-2	-	-	TGTGCCAGCAGCTTAAAGGGGGCCGGGGAGCTGTTTTTT	CASSLKGAGELFF